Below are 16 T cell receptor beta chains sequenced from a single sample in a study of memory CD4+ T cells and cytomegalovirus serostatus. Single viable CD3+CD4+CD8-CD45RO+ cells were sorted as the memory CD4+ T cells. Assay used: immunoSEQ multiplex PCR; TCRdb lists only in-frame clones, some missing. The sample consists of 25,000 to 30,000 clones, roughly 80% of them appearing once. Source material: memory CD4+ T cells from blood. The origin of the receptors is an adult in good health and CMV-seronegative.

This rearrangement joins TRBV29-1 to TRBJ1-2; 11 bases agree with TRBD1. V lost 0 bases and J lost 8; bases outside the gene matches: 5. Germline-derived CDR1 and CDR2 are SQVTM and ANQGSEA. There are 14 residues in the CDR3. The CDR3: CSVEDRGQGGGYTF. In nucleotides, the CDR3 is TGCAGCGTTGAAGATCGGGGACAGGGGGGAGGCTACACCTTC.

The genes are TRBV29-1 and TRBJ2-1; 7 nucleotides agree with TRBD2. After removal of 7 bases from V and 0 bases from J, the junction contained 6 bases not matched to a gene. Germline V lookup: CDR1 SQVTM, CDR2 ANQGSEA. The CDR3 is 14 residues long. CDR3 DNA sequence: TGCAGCGCCGCAGCGGGGAGCTCCTACAATGAGCAGTTCTTC. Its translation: CSAAAGSSYNEQFF.

In DNA, the CDR3 is TGCGCCAGCAGCCAAACCGGACAGGGGGCAGGTGTTTTTGATACGCAGTATTTT. Protein sequence: CASSQTGQGAGVFDTQYF. The gene calls are TRBV4-3 and TRBJ2-3; 11 bases map to TRBD1. CDR1 is LGHNA and CDR2 is YSLEER in the germline V gene. Losses at the gene ends were 2 bases for V and 6 bases for J; bases not matched to a gene: 13. This CDR3 is built from 18 residues.

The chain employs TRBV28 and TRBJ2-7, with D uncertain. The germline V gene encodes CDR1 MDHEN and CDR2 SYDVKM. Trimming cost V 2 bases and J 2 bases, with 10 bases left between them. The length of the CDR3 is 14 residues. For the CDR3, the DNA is TGTGCCAGCAGTTTAGAAGAACAGCCCTACGAGCAGTACTTC. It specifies CASSLEEQPYEQYF.

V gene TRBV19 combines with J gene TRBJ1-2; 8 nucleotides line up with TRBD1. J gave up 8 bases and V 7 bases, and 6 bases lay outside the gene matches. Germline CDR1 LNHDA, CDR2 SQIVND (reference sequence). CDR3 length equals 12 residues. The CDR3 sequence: CASTGQGDGYTF. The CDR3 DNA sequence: TGTGCCAGTACCGGACAGGGCGACGGCTACACCTTC.

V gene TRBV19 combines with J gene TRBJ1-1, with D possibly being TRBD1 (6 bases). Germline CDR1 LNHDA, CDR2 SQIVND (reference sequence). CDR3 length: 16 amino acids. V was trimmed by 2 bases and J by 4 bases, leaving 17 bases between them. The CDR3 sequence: CASSISGRGPGTEAFF. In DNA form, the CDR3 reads TGTGCCAGTAGTATATCCGGGCGGGGGCCGGGCACTGAAGCTTTCTTT.

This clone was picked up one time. The CDR3 region is CAISEKEGHQYF. As DNA, the CDR3 is TGTGCCATCAGTGAGAAAGAGGGCCACCAGTATTTT. The rearrangement links TRBV10-3 to TRBJ2-3; TRBD2 is a possible D gene (5 bases). Germline V gives CDR1 ENHRY, CDR2 SYGVKD. The CDR3 consists of 12 residues. The V end lost 2 bases, the J end lost 12 bases, and 12 bases lay between the germline ends.

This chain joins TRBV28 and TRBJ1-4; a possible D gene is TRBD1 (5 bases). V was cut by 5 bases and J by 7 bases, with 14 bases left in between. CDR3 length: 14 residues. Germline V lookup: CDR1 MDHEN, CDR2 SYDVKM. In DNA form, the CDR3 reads TGTGCCAGCAGTCCCGCAGGGAGATCTGAAAAACTGTTTTTT. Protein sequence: CASSPAGRSEKLFF.

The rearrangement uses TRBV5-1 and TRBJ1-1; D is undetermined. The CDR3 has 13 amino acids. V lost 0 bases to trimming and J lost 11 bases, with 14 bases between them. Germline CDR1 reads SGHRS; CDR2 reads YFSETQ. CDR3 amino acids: CASSLAGPTQAFF. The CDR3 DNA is TGCGCCAGCAGCTTGGCCGGCCCCACGCAGGCTTTCTTT.

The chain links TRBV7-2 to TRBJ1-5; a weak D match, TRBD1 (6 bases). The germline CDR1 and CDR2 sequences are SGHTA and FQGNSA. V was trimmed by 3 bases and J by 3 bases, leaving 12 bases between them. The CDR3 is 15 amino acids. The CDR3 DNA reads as TGTGCCAGCAGCTTGTCAGCAGGGGCCAATCAGCCCCAGCATTTT. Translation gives CASSLSAGANQPQHF.

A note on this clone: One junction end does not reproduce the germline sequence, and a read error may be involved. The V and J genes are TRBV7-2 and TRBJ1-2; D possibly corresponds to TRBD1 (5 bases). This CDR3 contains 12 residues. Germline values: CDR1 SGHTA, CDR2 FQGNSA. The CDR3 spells CASSLKGLANVF. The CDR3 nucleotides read TGTGCCAGCAGCTTAAAGGGACTGGCTAATGTCTTC.

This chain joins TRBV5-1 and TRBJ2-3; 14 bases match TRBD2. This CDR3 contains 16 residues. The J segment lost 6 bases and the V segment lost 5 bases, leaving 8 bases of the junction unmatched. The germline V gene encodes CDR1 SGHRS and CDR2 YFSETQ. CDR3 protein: CASSRTGTSGSDTQYF. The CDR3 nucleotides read TGCGCCAGCAGTCGGACCGGGACTAGCGGGAGCGATACGCAGTATTTT. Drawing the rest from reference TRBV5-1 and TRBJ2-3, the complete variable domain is KAGVTQTPRYLIKTRGQQVTLSCSPISGHRSVSWYQQTPGQGLQFLFEYFSETQRNKGNFPGRFSGRQFSNSRSEMNVSTLELGDSALYLCASSRTGTSGSDTQYFGPGTRLTVL.

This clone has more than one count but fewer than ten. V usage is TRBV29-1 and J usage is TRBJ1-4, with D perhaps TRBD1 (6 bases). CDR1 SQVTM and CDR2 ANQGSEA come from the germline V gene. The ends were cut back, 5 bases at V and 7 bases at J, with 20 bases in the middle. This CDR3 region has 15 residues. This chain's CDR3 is CSVFPPGGAGEKLFF. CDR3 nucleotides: TGCAGCGTTTTTCCCCCGGGGGGCGCTGGTGAAAAACTGTTTTTT.

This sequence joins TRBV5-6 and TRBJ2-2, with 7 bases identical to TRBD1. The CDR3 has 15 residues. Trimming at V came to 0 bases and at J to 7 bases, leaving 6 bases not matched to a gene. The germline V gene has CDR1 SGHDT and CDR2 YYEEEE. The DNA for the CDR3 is TGTGCCAGCAGCTTGGTTAAGGGGGCAGGCGGGGAGCTGTTTTTT. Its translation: CASSLVKGAGGELFF.

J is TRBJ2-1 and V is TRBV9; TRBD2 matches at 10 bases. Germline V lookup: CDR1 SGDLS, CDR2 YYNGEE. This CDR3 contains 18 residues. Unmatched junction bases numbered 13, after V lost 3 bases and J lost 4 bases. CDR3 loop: CASSGGPPGLAVYNEQFF. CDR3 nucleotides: TGTGCCAGCAGCGGGGGACCACCCGGACTAGCGGTATACAATGAGCAGTTCTTC.

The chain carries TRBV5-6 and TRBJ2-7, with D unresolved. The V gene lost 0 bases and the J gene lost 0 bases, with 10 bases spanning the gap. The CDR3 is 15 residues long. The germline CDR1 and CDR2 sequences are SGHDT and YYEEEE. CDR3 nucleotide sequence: TGTGCCAGCAGCTTGGAGGGCTCCCTCTCCTACGAGCAGTACTTC. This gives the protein CASSLEGSLSYEQYF.